These 15 T cell receptor beta chains came from one sample sequenced in a study of cytotoxic CD8 clonotypes in ibrutinib-treated CLL. Method: immunoSEQ multiplex PCR; TCRdb's copy keeps in-frame clones and lacks some. The sample includes about 120,000 clones, roughly 60% of them seen just once. This sample comprised PBMCs, obtained after 24 months of ibrutinib treatment. The source is a human donor with chronic lymphocytic leukemia.

This clone was seen a few times. The V and J genes are TRBV5-1 and TRBJ1-1; 11 bases are a match to TRBD1. V lost 0 bases to trimming and J lost 5 bases; unmatched junction nucleotides: 3. Germline-derived CDR1 and CDR2 are SGHRS and YFSETQ. This CDR3 has 15 residues. This CDR3 reads CASSLGTGGETEAFF. Written as DNA, the CDR3 is TGCGCCAGCAGCTTGGGGACAGGGGGCGAGACTGAAGCTTTCTTT.

The chain has TRBV27 and TRBJ1-2, with 9 bases aligning to TRBD1. The CDR3 is 14 residues long. Germline V gene lookup returns CDR1 MNHEY and CDR2 SMNVEV (reference sequence). After removal of 5 bases from V and 3 bases from J, the junction contained 4 bases not matched to a gene. The CDR3 protein is CASSRQGGDYGYTF. The CDR3 DNA reads TGTGCCAGCAGTCGACAGGGGGGGGACTATGGCTACACCTTC.

This clone was picked up one time. The V and J genes are TRBV27 and TRBJ1-2, with D unresolved. The germline CDR1 and CDR2 sequences are MNHEY and SMNVEV (reference sequence). The CDR3 spans 13 residues. V was pared by 4 bases and J by 7 bases, with 13 bases between. CDR3 coding DNA: TGTGCCAGCAGTTCAAGTGGGCTGGTTGGCTACACCTTC. Its translation is CASSSSGLVGYTF.

This sequence joins TRBV18 and TRBJ1-1; 8 bases align to TRBD1. CDR1 and CDR2 (germline): KGHSH, LQKENI. This CDR3 has 13 amino acids. V was pared by 3 bases and J by 4 bases, with 1 base of the junction left unmatched. The CDR3 region is CASSPGQATEAFF. The CDR3 coding sequence is TGTGCCAGCTCACCGGGACAGGCCACTGAAGCTTTCTTT.

The chain employs TRBV7-3 and TRBJ2-6, with a weak D call TRBD1 (6 bases). Germline values: CDR1 SGHTA, CDR2 FQGTGA. The V end was cut by 5 bases, the J end by 2 bases, with 13 bases between. This CDR3 is built from 16 residues. The CDR3 nucleotides are TGTGCCAGCAGCCCAAAAGCAGGGGCTGGGGCCAACGTCCTGACTTTC. Translation gives CASSPKAGAGANVLTF.

The table lists this clone with a few counts. The chain recombines TRBV7-3 with TRBJ2-5; 9 bases are shared with TRBD2. The J segment lost 4 bases and the V segment lost 2 bases, leaving 2 bases of the junction unmatched. The CDR3 consists of 14 residues. Germline CDR1 reads SGHTA; CDR2 reads FQGTGA. CDR3 residues: CASSLSTSGETQYF. The CDR3 DNA is TGTGCCAGCAGCTTATCGACTAGCGGAGAGACCCAGTACTTC.

Note on this clone: The same CDR3 can be traced to other DNA sequences in this sample. CDR3 coding DNA: TGTGCCAGCAGTTTAGGCCCAGAGAGCTCCTACGAGCAGTACTTC. Protein product: CASSLGPESSYEQYF. The chain uses TRBV27 and TRBJ2-7, with D unclear. The CDR3 sequence is 15 residues long. CDR1 is MNHEY and CDR2 is SMNVEV in the germline V gene (reference sequence). Deletions cut 2 bases from V and 0 bases from J, with 11 bases between.

This chain links TRBV5-1 with TRBJ2-6; D not resolved. With 0 bases removed from V and 0 bases from J, the gap between germline ends came to 10 bases. This CDR3 contains 17 residues. Per the germline V gene, CDR1 is SGHRS and CDR2 is YFSETQ. The CDR3: CASSLDDPFSGANVLTF. CDR3 in DNA: TGCGCCAGCAGCTTGGATGATCCGTTCTCTGGGGCCAACGTCCTGACTTTC.

The chain links TRBV18 to TRBJ2-7; tentative D call: TRBD2 (6 bases). V dropped 3 bases and J dropped 2 bases, with 8 bases sitting between them. This CDR3 has 13 amino acids. Germline loops: CDR1 KGHSH, CDR2 LQKENI. CDR3 in DNA: TGTGCCAGCTCACCCTCGGGGGCCTACGAGCAGTACTTC. Amino acid sequence: CASSPSGAYEQYF.

The rearrangement uses TRBV5-1 and TRBJ2-7; 7 nucleotides line up with TRBD1. Per germline, CDR1 SGHRS and CDR2 YFSETQ. The CDR3 length is 15 residues. With V trimmed by 4 bases and J by 3 bases, 10 bases remained unmatched. CDR3: CASSPTGAHNYEQYF. The CDR3 DNA is TGCGCCAGCAGCCCCACAGGGGCCCATAACTACGAGCAGTACTTC.

The sample holds a few counts of this clone. J is TRBJ2-5 and V is TRBV6-1; no reliable D call. V lost 6 bases and J 5 bases, leaving 13 bases between the germline ends. CDR3 length: 13 residues. Germline assignment: CDR1 MNHNS and CDR2 SASEGT. The CDR3 DNA is TGTGCCAGCAGAGCCGGGCCAAAGGAGACCCAGTACTTC. Protein: CASRAGPKETQYF.

This clone has more than one count but fewer than ten. The J gene is TRBJ2-7, the V gene TRBV6-1; TRBD2 matches at 7 bases. This CDR3 region has 15 residues. Germline CDR1 reads MNHNS; CDR2 reads SASEGT. J was trimmed by 3 bases and V by 3 bases; bases with no gene match: 8. The CDR3 protein is CASSDPFRGDYEQYF. CDR3 DNA sequence: TGTGCCAGCAGTGACCCGTTTCGGGGGGACTACGAGCAGTACTTC.

This clone has a single count. The genes are TRBV7-9 and TRBJ2-1; 11 positions agree with TRBD2. There are 16 residues in the CDR3. From germline, CDR1 is SEHNR and CDR2 FQNEAQ (reference sequence). The V segment lost 4 bases and the J segment 7 bases; nucleotides outside the gene matches: 9. CDR3 DNA: TGTGCCAGCAGCTCGGATAGCGGGGGGGCCGAAAATGAGCAGTTCTTC. As protein: CASSSDSGGAENEQFF.

CDR3 amino acids: CASSAGQITDTQYF. DNA for the CDR3: TGCGCCAGCAGCGCAGGACAAATCACAGATACGCAGTATTTT. This chain connects TRBV5-1 to TRBJ2-3; possibly TRBD1 for D (5 bases). Germline lookup yields CDR1 SGHRS and CDR2 YFSETQ. V shed 4 bases and J shed 2 bases, with 11 bases lying between them. CDR3 length: 14 amino acids.

V gene TRBV27 combines with J gene TRBJ2-1; 7 positions agree with TRBD1. With 5 bases clipped from V and 3 bases from J, the junction kept 7 bases outside the gene matches. This CDR3 is built from 15 residues. Germline-derived CDR1 and CDR2 are MNHEY and SMNVEV (reference sequence). In DNA, the CDR3 is TGTGCCAGCAGTCACCCCGGGACAGTCTACAATGAGCAGTTCTTC. Translated: CASSHPGTVYNEQFF.